The 17 T cell receptor beta chains reported below all come from one sample, sequenced in a study of blood T cell repertoires in COVID-19. The data were produced by immunoSEQ multiplex PCR, yet TCRdb's version contains in-frame clones alone and is incomplete. The sample holds about 140,000 clones, over 70% seen once. The source material was peripheral blood. Source of these receptors: a woman aged 60-75 years with acute or convalescent COVID-19.

The chain recombines TRBV9 with TRBJ1-3, with D perhaps matching TRBD1 (6 bases). Germline CDR1 is SGDLS and CDR2 is YYNGEE. CDR3 length: 17 residues. Trimming took off 3 bases at V and 0 bases at J, with 16 bases between the two ends. CDR3 region: CASSALSTGSSGNTIYF. CDR3 in DNA: TGTGCCAGCAGCGCCCTGTCCACAGGGAGCTCTGGAAACACCATATATTTT. The whole variable domain, filled in from reference TRBV9 and TRBJ1-3, reads DSGVTQTPKHLITATGQRVTLRCSPRSGDLSVYWYQQSLDQGLQFLIQYYNGEERAKGNILERFSAQQFPDLHSELNLSSLELGDSALYFCASSALSTGSSGNTIYFGEGSWLTVV.

V and J are TRBV12-3 or TRBV12-4 and TRBJ2-7; D remains ambiguous. This CDR3 has 12 amino acids. Trimming cost V 5 bases and J 9 bases, with 14 bases left between them. The CDR3 region has the DNA TGTGCCAGCAGTCTCCCACAGCACGGGCAGTACTTC. It yields the protein CASSLPQHGQYF.

The chain recombines TRBV28 with TRBJ1-2, with D perhaps TRBD1 (6 bases). The germline V gene encodes CDR1 MDHEN and CDR2 SYDVKM. This CDR3 has 14 amino acids. V gave up 6 bases and J gave up 4 bases, with 15 bases separating them. CDR3 region: CASRSGGVLYGYTF. For the CDR3, the DNA is TGTGCCAGCAGATCGGGGGGCGTCCTCTATGGCTACACCTTC.

The chain recombines TRBV5-1 with TRBJ2-7; D might be TRBD1 (6 bases). The V and J ends lost 0 bases and 6 bases respectively, with 16 bases between them. Germline V gene sequence: CDR1 SGHRS, CDR2 YFSETQ. The CDR3 has 15 residues. For the CDR3, the DNA is TGCGCCAGCAGCTTGGTAGGGGGAACTCCTCTCGAGCAGTACTTC. It specifies CASSLVGGTPLEQYF.

This chain links TRBV19 with TRBJ1-1, with 8 nucleotides matching TRBD1. CDR3 size: 13 residues. V lost 4 bases, J lost 3 bases, and 1 base stayed unmatched. The germline CDR1 and CDR2 sequences are LNHDA and SQIVND (reference sequence). CDR3 nucleotide sequence: TGTGCCAGTAGTACAGGGGGCTACACTGAAGCTTTCTTT. It yields the protein CASSTGGYTEAFF. The full variable domain, in which reference TRBV19 and TRBJ1-1 provide the parts outside the CDR3, is DGGITQSPKYLFRKEGQNVTLSCEQNLNHDAMYWYRQDPGQGLRLIYYSQIVNDFQKGDIAEGYSVSREKKESFPLTVTSAQKNPTAFYLCASSTGGYTEAFFGQGTRLTVV.

The CDR3 region has the DNA TGTGCCACCTCGGGGTTCGAAGCGGTGGGTTACGAGCAGTACTTC. This gives the protein CATSGFEAVGYEQYF. The chain uses TRBV15 and TRBJ2-7, with D possibly TRBD2 on 5 matching bases. Germline values: CDR1 LNHNV, CDR2 YYDKDF (reference sequence). The CDR3 sequence is 15 residues long. V dropped 8 bases and J dropped 4 bases, with 21 bases sitting between them.

The chain employs TRBV6-2 or TRBV6-3 and TRBJ2-5; TRBD1 matches 7 bases. Germline CDR1 and CDR2: MNHEY and SVGEGT. V gave up 4 bases and J gave up 3 bases; unmatched junction bases: 11. The CDR3 extends over 16 amino acids. In DNA form, the CDR3 reads TGTGCCAGCAGTTCAACTTTAGGGGACAGTAAAGAGACCCAGTACTTC. It codes for CASSSTLGDSKETQYF.

J is TRBJ1-6 and V is TRBV5-1; 10 positions match TRBD1. The V gene end was trimmed by 0 bases and the J gene end by 7 bases; junction bases not matched to a gene: 1. CDR1 SGHRS and CDR2 YFSETQ come from the germline V gene. The CDR3 runs 15 residues. CDR3 DNA sequence: TGCGCCAGCAGCTTGGGGGACAGGGGCAATTCACCCCTCCACTTT. Translated: CASSLGDRGNSPLHF.

The genes are TRBV30 and TRBJ1-2; perhaps TRBD1 as D (6 bases). CDR1 and CDR2 from the germline V gene are GTSNPN and SVGIG (reference sequence). The CDR3 spans 16 residues. V lost 2 bases and J 4 bases, leaving 20 bases between the germline ends. In DNA, the CDR3 is TGTGCCTGGAGTTTCCCAACCTGGGGGCCGGGCTATGGCTACACCTTC. Protein sequence: CAWSFPTWGPGYGYTF.

The chain links TRBV5-1 to TRBJ2-2; 13 bases map to TRBD2. V gave up 3 bases and J gave up 4 bases; unmatched junction bases: 15. Germline loops: CDR1 SGHRS, CDR2 YFSETQ. The CDR3 consists of 20 residues. CDR3 DNA sequence: TGCGCCAGCAGCTCTGGGGTGGAGACGGGACTAGCGGGAACCACCGGGGAGCTGTTTTTT. This sequence encodes CASSSGVETGLAGTTGELFF.

The J gene is TRBJ2-1, the V gene TRBV19, with D possibly matching TRBD2 (6 bases). The CDR3 totals 13 residues. Trimming removed 6 bases from V and 5 bases from J, with 11 bases in between. CDR1 is LNHDA, CDR2 SQIVND, per germline (reference sequence). The CDR3 region is CASRLANNNEQFF. CDR3 nucleotide sequence: TGTGCCAGTAGGCTAGCGAACAACAATGAGCAGTTCTTC. Combining the CDR3 with reference TRBV19 and TRBJ2-1 gives the whole variable domain DGGITQSPKYLFRKEGQNVTLSCEQNLNHDAMYWYRQDPGQGLRLIYYSQIVNDFQKGDIAEGYSVSREKKESFPLTVTSAQKNPTAFYLCASRLANNNEQFFGPGTRLTVL.

The chain carries TRBV4-1 and TRBJ1-6, with D perhaps TRBD1 (6 bases). Trimming stripped 3 bases from V and 8 bases from J, with 17 bases between. The V gene's germline CDR1 is MGHRA and CDR2 YSYEKL. This CDR3 comprises 16 residues. For the CDR3, the DNA is TGCGCCAGCAGCCATTCTCCGGGGGGCATCGATTCACCCCTCCACTTT. Translation gives CASSHSPGGIDSPLHF.

The chain carries TRBV19 and TRBJ2-1, with D possibly being TRBD1 (6 bases). Germline V gene lookup returns CDR1 LNHDA and CDR2 SQIVND (reference sequence). Trimming removed 3 bases from V and 0 bases from J, with 15 bases in between. The CDR3 consists of 17 residues. The CDR3 region has the DNA TGTGCCAGTAGTATTGTCGGAACAGGGAGCTCCTACAATGAGCAGTTCTTC. Its protein product is CASSIVGTGSSYNEQFF.

The gene calls are TRBV5-8 and TRBJ2-5; no clear D. Trimming cost V 0 bases and J 7 bases, with 10 bases left between them. Looked up from germline, CDR1 is SGHTS and CDR2 is YDEGEE. This CDR3 region has 13 residues. The CDR3 nucleotides are TGTGCCAGCAGCTTGGGACATGCCGGGACCCAGTACTTC. This translates into CASSLGHAGTQYF.

This chain joins TRBV2 and TRBJ1-1; 8 bases are shared with TRBD1. The CDR3 has 16 amino acids. V was pared by 0 bases and J by 6 bases, with 9 bases of the junction left unmatched. CDR1 is SNHLY and CDR2 is FYNNEI in the germline V gene. CDR3 in amino acids: CASSEATGDVSAEAFF. DNA for the CDR3: TGTGCCAGCAGTGAAGCGACAGGGGATGTTAGCGCTGAAGCTTTCTTT.

The V and J genes are TRBV20-1 and TRBJ2-7, with TRBD1 matching 8 bases. The germline gives CDR1 DFQATT, CDR2 SNEGSKA (reference sequence). The junction had 1 base not matched to a gene; V was cut back by 6 bases and J by 3 bases. CDR3 length equals 11 residues. CDR3 in amino acids: CSADRGYEQYF. The DNA for the CDR3 is TGCAGTGCCGACAGGGGCTACGAGCAGTACTTC.

The chain employs TRBV11-2 and TRBJ2-2, with D possibly TRBD2 on 6 matching bases. The ends were cut back, 2 bases at V and 4 bases at J, with 17 bases in the middle. The germline V gene encodes CDR1 SGHAT and CDR2 FQNNGV. The CDR3 loop spans 17 amino acids. CDR3 nucleotide sequence: TGTGCCAGCAGCTTATCTTTCCGGCAGGGAGGCACCGGGGAGCTGTTTTTT. This translates into CASSLSFRQGGTGELFF.